This TCR beta chain was documented in a study of monozygotic twins with inflammatory bowel disease. Study conclusions and caveats: IBD patients shared fewer clonotypes with other individuals than healthy twins, especially patients with disease activity signs.

Germline CDR1 is MNHEY and CDR2 is SMNVEV (reference sequence). The CDR3 runs to 12 residues. TCRdb reprocessed the 5' RACE reads and reports one entry per CDR3 protein, with no DNA. This repertoire comprises over 110,000 distinct CDR3 sequences; its ten largest clones make up 2% to 3%. Points on this clonotype: Its cognate antigen is unknown.

This TCR was sampled from a human donor with ulcerative colitis or Crohn's disease, or a healthy co-twin of an affected twin (not recorded which). The rearrangement joins TRBV27 to TRBJ2-3; the TRBD1 assignment by TCRdb is unverifiable without DNA. Sequencing used blood. CDR3 loop: CASSSWGRGQYF.